Each of the 7 T cell receptor beta chains below was sequenced from the same sample in a study of blood T cell repertoires in COVID-19. TCRdb keeps only in-frame clones here, not all; method: immunoSEQ multiplex PCR. The table lists roughly 380,000 clones, about nine tenths of them singletons, with approximately 1.5% in the top ten. Material for sequencing was peripheral blood. The receptors shown here come from a woman in her thirties or forties with COVID-19, enrolled during active disease.

The V and J genes are TRBV6-1 and TRBJ1-5, with 9 bases matching TRBD1. The V gene's germline CDR1 is MNHNS and CDR2 SASEGT. The length of the CDR3 is 17 residues. The junction had 7 bases not matched to a gene; V was cut back by 4 bases and J by 0 bases. This chain's CDR3 is CASSAGTGTYSNQPQHF. The CDR3 DNA follows: TGTGCCAGCAGTGCCGGGACAGGGACTTATAGCAATCAGCCCCAGCATTTT.

The genes are TRBV6-5 and TRBJ2-3; 8 bases line up with TRBD1. CDR1 and CDR2 from the germline V gene are MNHEY and SVGAGI. V lost 6 bases and J lost 0; bases outside the gene matches: 5. The length of the CDR3 is 15 residues. The DNA of the CDR3 is TGTGCCAGCAGCAGGACAGGGAGAAGCACAGATACGCAGTATTTT. This gives the protein CASSRTGRSTDTQYF.

The chain couples TRBV28 to TRBJ1-3, with D perhaps TRBD1 (5 bases). Germline CDR1 MDHEN, CDR2 SYDVKM. This CDR3 spans 15 amino acids. Between the trimmed V and J ends, which lost 1 base and 4 bases, there was a span of 11 bases. As DNA, the CDR3 is TGTGCCAGCAGTTTATACAGCGCAGGGGGAAACACCATATATTTT. It yields the protein CASSLYSAGGNTIYF.

The chain links TRBV3-1 (or the pseudogene TRBV3-2) to TRBJ1-1; possibly TRBD1 for D (6 bases). CDR3 length equals 13 residues. V was cut by 7 bases and J by 3 bases, with 12 bases left in between. Per the germline V gene, CDR1 is LGHDT and CDR2 is YNNKEL (reference sequence). The CDR3 loop reads CASTRGGDTEAFF. The CDR3 bases are TGTGCCAGCACCAGGGGAGGGGACACTGAAGCTTTCTTT.

The rearrangement uses TRBV27 and TRBJ2-3, with no clear D. This CDR3 has 16 residues. From germline, CDR1 is MNHEY and CDR2 SMNVEV (reference sequence). V lost 3 bases and J 0 bases, leaving 13 bases between the germline ends. The CDR3 sequence: CASSFMAAVSTDTQYF. The CDR3 DNA follows: TGTGCCAGCAGTTTTATGGCTGCAGTTAGCACAGATACGCAGTATTTT.

This clone was observed a handful of times. This sequence joins TRBV7-9 and TRBJ1-2, with 8 bases identical to TRBD1. Germline V CDR1 and CDR2: SEHNR, FQNEAQ (reference sequence). The CDR3 is made up of 14 amino acids. The ends lost 4 bases at V and 1 base at J; junction bases unmatched: 2. CDR3 bases: TGTGCCAGCAGCTATGGACAGGGTAACTATGGCTACACCTTC. Protein sequence: CASSYGQGNYGYTF.

This clone appeared once. The rearrangement uses TRBV5-1 and TRBJ2-2, with 8 bases aligning to TRBD1. CDR3 length equals 15 residues. V lost 9 bases to trimming and J lost 3 bases; unmatched junction nucleotides: 10. The germline V gene encodes CDR1 SGHRS and CDR2 YFSETQ. The CDR3 sequence: CATRADRGHTGELFF. CDR3 DNA: TGCGCCACCCGAGCCGACAGGGGACACACCGGGGAGCTGTTTTTT.